This passage covers 8 T cell receptor beta chains from one sample sequenced in a study of blood T cells in healthy people across ages. Sample-barcoded 5' priming and a J-beta primer mix drove a second PCR of roughly 6 to 12 cycles. TCRdb called the 5' RACE reads again in MiXCR, with one record for every CDR3 protein. The table shows about 1.1 million distinct CDR3 sequences, with roughly two fifths occurring only once. The sample consisted of blood. The receptors derive from a man younger than 30 in good health.

About this clonotype: It may be a read error: a sequence one base away is much more abundant. The V and J genes are TRBV12-3 or TRBV12-4 and TRBJ1-2, with D unclear. CDR3 length equals 14 residues. Between the trimmed V and J ends, which lost 5 bases and 4 bases, there was a span of 14 bases. For the CDR3, the DNA is TGTGCCAGCAGTCCAGGACCGTCTAGCTATGGCTACACCTTC. It encodes CASSPGPSSYGYTF.

The gene calls are TRBV12-3 or TRBV12-4 and TRBJ2-3; possibly TRBD2 for D (5 bases). The CDR3 extends over 15 amino acids. Trimming took 3 bases from V and 3 from J, leaving 13 bases between them. CDR3 amino acids: CASSLRGIRTDTQYF. DNA for the CDR3: TGTGCCAGCAGTTTGAGAGGGATTAGGACAGATACGCAGTATTTT.

In DNA, the CDR3 is TGTGCCAGCAGTTTAGGCCGGCAGACCCCTGGAGCTTTCTTT. This gives the protein CASSLGRQTPGAFF. V gene TRBV27 combines with J gene TRBJ1-1; D uncertain. Trimming took 2 bases from V and 10 from J, leaving 17 bases between them. CDR1 and CDR2 (germline): MNHEY, SMNVEV (reference sequence). The CDR3 has 14 residues.

The chain joins TRBV20-1 to TRBJ1-2; D is undetermined. Germline V gene data show CDR1 as DFQATT and CDR2 as SNEGSKA (reference sequence). CDR3 length equals 14 residues. V was shortened by 0 bases and J by 4 bases, with 12 bases between the two germline ends. In DNA form, the CDR3 reads TGCAGTGCTAGAGATCCCCGAGGATCCTATGGCTACACCTTC. It codes for CSARDPRGSYGYTF.

The gene calls are TRBV3-1 and TRBJ1-2; the match to TRBD1 covers 7 bases. The germline V gene has CDR1 LGHDT and CDR2 YNNKEL (reference sequence). This CDR3 is built from 15 residues. V shed 3 bases and J 7 bases; nucleotides not matched to a gene: 11. The CDR3 region is CASSHDGQATAGYTF. The CDR3, as DNA: TGTGCCAGCAGCCACGACGGACAGGCGACTGCTGGCTACACCTTC.

This sequence joins TRBV3-1 and TRBJ2-4; tentative D call: TRBD1 (6 bases). Germline V gene lookup returns CDR1 LGHDT and CDR2 YNNKEL (reference sequence). V was clipped by 3 bases and J by 6 bases, with 9 bases between them. The CDR3 runs to 13 residues. The CDR3 reads CASSQRGSNIQYF. As DNA, the CDR3 is TGTGCCAGCAGCCAGAGGGGGTCAAACATTCAGTACTTC.

The chain carries TRBV11-2 and TRBJ2-1; TRBD2 matches at 10 bases. Germline assignment: CDR1 SGHAT and CDR2 FQNNGV. Trimming cost V 3 bases and J 5 bases; bases outside gene matches: 4. CDR3 length: 15 amino acids. The CDR3 sequence: CASSFQRGGDNEQFF. The CDR3 coding sequence is TGTGCCAGCAGCTTCCAGCGGGGGGGGGACAATGAGCAGTTCTTC.

The chain joins TRBV9 to TRBJ1-2, with 9 bases fitting TRBD1. Trimming at V came to 0 bases and at J to 8 bases, leaving 8 bases not matched to a gene. This CDR3 has 15 amino acids. Germline CDR1 is SGDLS and CDR2 is YYNGEE. CDR3 protein: CASSVVGTGPVGYTF. Written as DNA, the CDR3 is TGTGCCAGCAGCGTAGTGGGGACAGGGCCTGTCGGCTACACCTTC.